This T cell receptor beta chain was captured by sequencing in a study of cytomegalovirus exposure and HLA in healthy donors. The study's findings and limits: Data from an earlier analysis indicated that most TCR beta V segments were productive either about 87% or about 30% of the time.

In the case of this clone: Its antigen is not identified.

V was trimmed by 5 bases and J by 5 bases, leaving 15 bases between them. This CDR3 is built from 14 residues. CDR1 is SGHVS and CDR2 is FNYEAQ in the germline V gene. Primers for the PCR totalled 60 Vbeta and 13 Jbeta. The assay was immunoSEQ multiplex PCR, and TCRdb's table has in-frame clones only and misses some. The sample lists fewer than 90,000 clones, approximately 63% seen once, with 8.5% to 10% in the top ten. The sequencing sample was made of PBMCs. The chain uses TRBV7-6 and TRBJ2-5, with D possibly matching TRBD1 (6 bases). This TCR was recovered from a woman aged 45-65 years in good health and CMV-seropositive. The CDR3 bases are TGTGCCAGCAGCCCAGCCCGGGACACGGAGACCCAGTACTTC. This translates into CASSPARDTETQYF.